This T cell receptor (beta chain) was sequenced for a study of OX40 agonist ivuxolimab in advanced cancers. Study-level background: The drug used for patients, ivuxolimab, was an agonistic anti-OX40 (CD134) antibody. Enrolled patients in dose escalation had cancers that were hepatocellular carcinoma, melanoma, renal cell or head and neck cancer.

The germline V gene has CDR1 MNHNY and CDR2 SVGAGI (reference sequence). The CDR3 is 15 residues long. Unmatched junction bases numbered 7, after V lost 6 bases and J lost 3 bases. Autoimmune disease history or systemic immunosuppression meant exclusion. Repertoires were generated with immunoSEQ multiplex PCR, while TCRdb's copy carries only in-frame clones and drops some. The top ten hold around 0.82% of the sample, which has some 100,000 clones, roughly nine tenths seen once. The sequence was collected from an adult with an advanced solid tumor such as melanoma, head and neck, liver or kidney cancer. The specimen was CD4+ or CD8+ T cells sorted from blood, collected in a trial of the OX40 agonist ivuxolimab. The V call is TRBV6-6, the J call TRBJ1-4; 7 bases line up with TRBD1. The CDR3, as DNA: TGTGCCAGCAGACCAACAGGGGAACCTAATGAAAAACTGTTTTTT. Its protein product is CASRPTGEPNEKLFF.